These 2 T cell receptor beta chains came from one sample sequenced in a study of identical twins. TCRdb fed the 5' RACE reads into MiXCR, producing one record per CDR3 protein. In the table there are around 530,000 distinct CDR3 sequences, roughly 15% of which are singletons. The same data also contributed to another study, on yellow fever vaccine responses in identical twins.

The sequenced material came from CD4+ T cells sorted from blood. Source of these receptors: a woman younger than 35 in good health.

The CDR3 DNA follows: TGTGCCAGCAGGCCCTCAGCGGGAGCAGGAGATACGCAGTATTTT. It translates to CASRPSAGAGDTQYF. The rearrangement links TRBV27 to TRBJ2-3; 8 nucleotides agree with TRBD2. This CDR3 spans 15 amino acids. Germline V gives CDR1 MNHEY, CDR2 SMNVEV (reference sequence). Trimming at V came to 6 bases and at J to 5 bases, leaving 10 bases not matched to a gene.

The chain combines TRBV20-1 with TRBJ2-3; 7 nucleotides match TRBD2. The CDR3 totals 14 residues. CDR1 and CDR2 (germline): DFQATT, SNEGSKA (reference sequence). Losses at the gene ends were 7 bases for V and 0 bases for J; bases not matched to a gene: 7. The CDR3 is CSEDSGGSTDTQYF. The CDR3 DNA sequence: TGCAGTGAGGATTCGGGGGGTAGCACAGATACGCAGTATTTT.